This note documents a single T cell receptor (beta chain) sequence. This sample is drawn from a study of blood T cell repertoires in COVID-19. Study as a whole: The United States, Italy and Spain were the sources of the acute and convalescent COVID-19 samples. T cells, B-cell-depleted T cells, or PBMCs provided the cDNA or gDNA that served as material.

After removal of 6 bases from V and 8 bases from J, the junction contained 7 bases not matched to a gene. The CDR3 length is 13 residues. Germline lookup yields CDR1 MDHEN and CDR2 SYDVKM. Authors' methods: From reference gene primer amplification, estimates of nucleated cell counts were derived. Assay used: immunoSEQ multiplex PCR; TCRdb lists only in-frame clones, some missing. That table is the source of V, J and clone size, and D and trimming were worked out from the DNA. Among some 180,000 clones listed, about 80% were seen once. The chain links TRBV28 to TRBJ2-1; 7 positions agree with TRBD2. The origin of this receptor is a man between 60 and 75 years old with acute or convalescent COVID-19. The specimen sequenced was peripheral blood. The CDR3 loop is CASRKPAGDEQFF. The CDR3, as DNA: TGTGCCAGCAGAAAACCTGCGGGGGATGAGCAGTTCTTC.